These T cell receptor beta chains were read from a single sample in a study of CD8 T cells in Susac syndrome. Each CDR3 protein is one row after TCRdb ran MiXCR on the immunoSEQ multiplex PCR reads. The sample has approximately 200,000 distinct CDR3 sequences, 95% seen once; the top ten hold approximately 0.08%. The material sequenced was CD4+ T cells from PBMCs. These receptors came from a human donor with multiple sclerosis. Both conserved end residues are part of each CDR3. Fields, in order: J gene, V gene, D gene, CDR3 protein. D genes are given only for firm matches.

j_gene: TRBJ1-1; v_gene: TRBV29-1; d_gene: NA; CDR3aa: CSGDGHNTEAFF
j_gene: TRBJ2-3; v_gene: TRBV20-1; d_gene: NA; CDR3aa: CSARGAGDTQYF
j_gene: TRBJ1-2; v_gene: TRBV14; d_gene: NA; CDR3aa: CASSRSGHGYTF
j_gene: TRBJ1-2; v_gene: TRBV20-1; d_gene: NA; CDR3aa: CSASRGQFYGYTF
j_gene: TRBJ2-7; v_gene: TRBV12-3/TRBV12-4; d_gene: NA; CDR3aa: CASTPALSYEQYF
j_gene: TRBJ1-2; v_gene: TRBV29-1; d_gene: TRBD1; CDR3aa: CSVSRDRGYGYTF
j_gene: TRBJ2-7; v_gene: TRBV5-1; d_gene: NA; CDR3aa: CASSSTGSTYEQYF
j_gene: TRBJ1-5; v_gene: TRBV30; d_gene: TRBD1; CDR3aa: CAWGKQGALHHQPQHF
j_gene: TRBJ1-1; v_gene: TRBV25-1; d_gene: NA; CDR3aa: CASSEVGASEAFF
j_gene: TRBJ1-3; v_gene: TRBV29-1; d_gene: TRBD1; CDR3aa: CSVGGGETGNTIYF
j_gene: TRBJ2-1; v_gene: TRBV30; d_gene: TRBD2; CDR3aa: CAWSVAGGWNEQFF
j_gene: TRBJ1-2; v_gene: TRBV3-1; d_gene: NA; CDR3aa: CASSHRSPGADYGYTF
j_gene: TRBJ1-4; v_gene: TRBV20-1; d_gene: NA; CDR3aa: CSARPTGLGEKLFF
j_gene: TRBJ1-4; v_gene: TRBV29-1; d_gene: NA; CDR3aa: CSVEDRVGGEKLFF
j_gene: TRBJ1-2; v_gene: TRBV20-1; d_gene: NA; CDR3aa: CSANRDDYGYTF